Listed here are 5 T cell receptor beta chains from one sample, sequenced in a study of CXCR3-negative and CXCR3-positive naive CD8 T cells. General study results and limits: CXCR3-positive naive cells had more hydrophobic TRB CDR3s than CXCR3-negative naive cells.

Via 5' RACE with UMI labels, TRB cDNA libraries were prepared. TCRdb reprocessed the 5' RACE reads, keeping one entry per CDR3 protein, no DNA. The sample holds some 54,000 distinct CDR3 sequences. Which antigens these TCRs recognize remains unknown. Sequenced input: naive CXCR3+ CD8+ T cells from blood. Noted subset: CD45RO-CCR7+CD27+CD95- naive CD8+ T cells expressing CXCR3 (TNR3+). These TCRs come from a human donor in good health. Some clones in this sample may be carry-over from other donors' samples.

The V and J genes are TRBV25-1 and TRBJ1-1; as DNA is missing, the TRBD1 call by TCRdb cannot be tested. The CDR3 spans 13 residues. Germline V gene data show CDR1 as MGHDK and CDR2 as SYGVNS. CDR3 sequence reads: CASTLNRVEEAFF. Based on the CDR3 plus reference TRBV25-1 and TRBJ1-1, the full variable domain is EADIYQTPRYLVIGTGKKITLECSQTMGHDKMYWYQQDPGMELHLIHYSYGVNSTEKGDLSSESTVSRIRTEHFPLTLESARPSHTSQYLCASTLNRVEEAFFGQGTRLTVV.

The V gene is TRBV7-6, the J gene TRBJ1-5; TCRdb designates TRBD1, a call that cannot be tested without DNA. This CDR3 is built from 15 residues. Per germline, CDR1 SGHVS and CDR2 FNYEAQ. The CDR3 loop reads CASSAGQGAGQPQHF.

V is TRBV7-2 and J is TRBJ2-1. Germline loops: CDR1 SGHTA, CDR2 FQGNSA. The length of the CDR3 is 13 residues. The CDR3: CASSPISYNEQFF.

This chain joins TRBV2 and TRBJ2-3; the D gene TCRdb calls, TRBD1, cannot be checked with no DNA. Germline V gene lookup returns CDR1 SNHLY and CDR2 FYNNEI. The length of the CDR3 is 18 residues. The chain's CDR3 is CASSEARGGTGVTDTQYF.

The chain uses TRBV28 and TRBJ2-1; TCRdb picks TRBD2, but there is no DNA to check that call. CDR3 length equals 14 residues. Looked up from germline, CDR1 is MDHEN and CDR2 is SYDVKM. The CDR3 loop is CARRVLAGDSEQFF. Full variable domain (missing parts from reference TRBV28 and TRBJ2-1): DVKVTQSSRYLVKRTGEKVFLECVQDMDHENMFWYRQDPGLGLRLIYFSYDVKMKEKGDIPEGYSVSREKKERFSLILESASTNQTSMYLCARRVLAGDSEQFFGPGTRLTVL.